This TCR beta chain is drawn from a study of STAT5B mutations in CD4+ large granular lymphocyte leukemia. Study-wide points: No patients shared main leukemic clonotypes, though around 25% appeared at low frequency elsewhere. Higher CD4+ than CD8+ T-LGLL clonality might reflect small sample size. TRBV06-family usage was enriched in top patient clones (8/27) versus controls (2/35).

Trimming shortened V by 6 bases and J by 3 bases, and 12 bases separated the two germline ends. The CDR3 covers 13 residues. Germline loops: CDR1 SNHLY, CDR2 FYNNEI. Using immunoSEQ multiplex PCR, the repertoire was profiled, and TCRdb retains in-frame clones only, with some absent. Of fewer than 35,000 clones in the sample, nearly 80% were seen once. To note about this clone: Antigen specificity is unknown. Other DNA variants within this sample encode the same CDR3.

Material for sequencing was CD4+ T cells from blood buffy coats. The V gene is TRBV2, the J gene TRBJ2-7; the D gene is possibly TRBD1 (6 bases). This receptor was obtained from a human donor in good health. This chain's CDR3 is CASRSDSFYEQYF. The CDR3 nucleotides read TGTGCCAGCAGATCGGACAGCTTCTACGAGCAGTACTTC.